The rows below give T cell receptor beta chains drawn from one sample of a study of blood T cell repertoires in COVID-19. The assay was immunoSEQ multiplex PCR, and TCRdb's table has in-frame clones only and misses some. Seen here are more than 110,000 clones, under 90% observed once, and the top ten hold 1.5% to 2%. Sequenced sample: PBMCs or T cells enriched from blood (not recorded which). The receptors were gathered from a woman under 30 who had been exposed to COVID-19. Both conserved end residues are part of each CDR3. The D gene is left open where the match is weak.

J gene: TRBJ2-7; V gene: TRBV13; D gene: .; CDR3 DNA: TGTGCCAGCAGCTGGCAGTACGAGCAGTACTTC; CDR3 protein: CASSWQYEQYF
J gene: TRBJ1-4; V gene: TRBV5-4; D gene: .; CDR3 DNA: TGTGCCAGCAGCTTGGGGGGGCAGGGGCGGTCTAATGAAAAACTGTTTTTT; CDR3 protein: CASSLGGQGRSNEKLFF
J gene: TRBJ2-1; V gene: TRBV7-9; D gene: .; CDR3 DNA: TGTGCCAGCAGCCTCTATGACTATGAGCAGTTCTTC; CDR3 protein: CASSLYDYEQFF
J gene: TRBJ1-1; V gene: TRBV19; D gene: .; CDR3 DNA: TGTGCCAGTATGGCTCATACTCAGGACACTGAAGCTTTCTTT; CDR3 protein: CASMAHTQDTEAFF
J gene: TRBJ2-7; V gene: TRBV10-1; D gene: .; CDR3 DNA: TGCGCCAGCAGTGCCACGGTTGGGCGCGAGCAGTACTTC; CDR3 protein: CASSATVGREQYF
J gene: TRBJ2-1; V gene: TRBV24-1; D gene: TRBD2; CDR3 DNA: TGTGCCACCAGTGACTCTCAGGTCAGGGGACTAGGTCTGCATGAGCAGTTCTTC; CDR3 protein: CATSDSQVRGLGLHEQFF
J gene: TRBJ2-7; V gene: TRBV27; D gene: TRBD2; CDR3 DNA: TGTGCCAGCAGCCCTATTGGACTAGCGGGAGTGGCCGAGCAGTACTTC; CDR3 protein: CASSPIGLAGVAEQYF
J gene: TRBJ2-5; V gene: TRBV3-1/TRBV3-2; D gene: .; CDR3 DNA: TGTGCCAGCAGCCAAGATAGGACACAGAGACAAGAGACCCAGTACTTC; CDR3 protein: CASSQDRTQRQETQYF
J gene: TRBJ1-5; V gene: TRBV10-3; D gene: .; CDR3 DNA: TGTGCCATCAGTGAGTCTTGGGGGGTAGATCTTAGCAATCAGCCCCAGCATTTT; CDR3 protein: CAISESWGVDLSNQPQHF
J gene: TRBJ1-5; V gene: TRBV12-3/TRBV12-4; D gene: .; CDR3 DNA: TGTGCCAGCAGGCAGGGTGGCAATCAGCCCCAGCATTTT; CDR3 protein: CASRQGGNQPQHF
J gene: TRBJ1-6; V gene: TRBV19; D gene: .; CDR3 DNA: TGTGCCAGTAGTACACAGACCGAATCACCCCTCCACTTT; CDR3 protein: CASSTQTESPLHF
J gene: TRBJ2-1; V gene: TRBV7-2; D gene: TRBD2; CDR3 DNA: TGTGCCAGCAGAATCGCGGCTAGCGGGATATATGAGCAGTTCTTC; CDR3 protein: CASRIAASGIYEQFF
J gene: TRBJ1-5; V gene: TRBV28; D gene: TRBD1; CDR3 DNA: TGTGCCAGCAGCTTAAGGGTGACAGGGGGTAATCAGCCCCAACATTTT; CDR3 protein: CASSLRVTGGNQPQHF
J gene: TRBJ1-3; V gene: TRBV28; D gene: TRBD1; CDR3 DNA: TGTGCCAGCAGGTCTCAGGGGGCTAGGGACACCATATATTTT; CDR3 protein: CASRSQGARDTIYF
J gene: TRBJ2-5; V gene: TRBV5-1; D gene: TRBD2; CDR3 DNA: TGCGCCAGCTGGCGAAGTGGGACTAGCGCGACCCAGTACTTC; CDR3 protein: CASWRSGTSATQYF
J gene: TRBJ2-1; V gene: TRBV18; D gene: TRBD1; CDR3 DNA: TGTGCCAGCTCACCACCAGCACAGGGGAGCAATGAGCAGTTCTTC; CDR3 protein: CASSPPAQGSNEQFF
J gene: TRBJ1-5; V gene: TRBV30; D gene: TRBD1; CDR3 DNA: TGTGCCTGGAGTACCGGGACAGGGTTGGGTCAGCCCCAGCATTTT; CDR3 protein: CAWSTGTGLGQPQHF
J gene: TRBJ1-1; V gene: TRBV10-3; D gene: .; CDR3 DNA: TGTGCCATCAGTGAGATGACGGAGGGAGAAGCTTTCTTT; CDR3 protein: CAISEMTEGEAFF